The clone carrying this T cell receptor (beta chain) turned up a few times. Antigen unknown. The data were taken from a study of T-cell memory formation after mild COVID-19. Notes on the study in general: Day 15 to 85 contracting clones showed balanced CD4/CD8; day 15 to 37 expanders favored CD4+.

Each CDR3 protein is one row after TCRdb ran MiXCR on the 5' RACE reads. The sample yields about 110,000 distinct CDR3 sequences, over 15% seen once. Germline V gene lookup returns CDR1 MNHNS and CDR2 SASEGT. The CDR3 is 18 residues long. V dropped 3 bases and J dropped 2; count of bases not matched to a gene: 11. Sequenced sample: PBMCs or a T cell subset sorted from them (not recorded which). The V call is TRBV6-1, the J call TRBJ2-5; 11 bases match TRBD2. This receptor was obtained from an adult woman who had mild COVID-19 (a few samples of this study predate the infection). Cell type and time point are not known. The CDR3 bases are TGTGCCAGCAGTGACCCAACCGGGACTAGCGGAGAACAAGAGACCCAGTACTTC. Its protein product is CASSDPTGTSGEQETQYF.